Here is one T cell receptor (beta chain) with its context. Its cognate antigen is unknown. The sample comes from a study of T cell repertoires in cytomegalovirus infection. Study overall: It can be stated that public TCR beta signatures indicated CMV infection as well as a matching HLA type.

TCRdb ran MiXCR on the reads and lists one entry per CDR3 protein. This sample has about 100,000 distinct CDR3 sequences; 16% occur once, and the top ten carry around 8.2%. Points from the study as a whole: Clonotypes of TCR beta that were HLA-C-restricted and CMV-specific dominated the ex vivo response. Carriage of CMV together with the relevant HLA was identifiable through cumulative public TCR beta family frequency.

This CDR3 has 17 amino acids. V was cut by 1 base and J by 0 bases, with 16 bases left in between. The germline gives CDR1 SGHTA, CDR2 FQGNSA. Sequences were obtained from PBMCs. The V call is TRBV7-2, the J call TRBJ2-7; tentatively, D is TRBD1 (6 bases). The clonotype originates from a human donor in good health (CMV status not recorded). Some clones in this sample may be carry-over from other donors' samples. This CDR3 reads CASSLGSGERYSYEQYF. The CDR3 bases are TGTGCCAGCAGCTTAGGTTCAGGGGAGCGCTACTCCTACGAGCAGTACTTC.